This TCR beta chain was recovered during a study of T cells in Graves' hyperthyroidism and ophthalmopathy. As for the study in general: Peripheral blood sampling occurred at initial diagnosis, before any treatment. Whole-study results and caveats: Expanded thyroid clonotypes (above 0.001) were mostly also found in blood. A model of 13 V-J pairs discriminated ophthalmopathy from stable hyperthyroidism. The model predicted ophthalmopathy a median approximately seven months before onset.

J lost 4 bases, V lost 8 bases, and 21 bases had no gene match. The CDR3 is 19 amino acids. Germline V lookup: CDR1 MNHEY, CDR2 SVGEGT. This clonotype was picked up a small number of times. Its specificity is unknown. RNA transcripts provided the source from which TCR beta CDR3 regions were amplified. The TCR CDR3 first-round RT-PCR relied on the HTBI primer set. A single record per CDR3 protein comes from TCRdb applying MiXCR to the multiplex PCR reads. The sample has a few hundred thousand distinct CDR3 sequences, 15% to 20% seen once. The clonotype comes from a woman in her forties with Graves' ophthalmopathy. The chain joins TRBV6-2 or TRBV6-3 to TRBJ2-2; TRBD1 matches at 8 bases. Sequencing input: blood. Written as DNA, the CDR3 is TGTGCCAGCGCCTCCAGACAGGGGAGCGGTCCCCAGGGCACCGGGGAGCTGTTTTTT. Translation gives CASASRQGSGPQGTGELFF.